This T cell receptor (beta chain) is from a study of technical replicates of blood from several donors. The protocol was immunoSEQ multiplex PCR, while the TCRdb copy is restricted to in-frame clones and leaves out a portion. The sample has about 98,000 clones; 90% to 96% are singletons. The origin of this receptor is a human donor in good health. Source material: T cells isolated from PBMCs.

CDR3 protein: CASSLYESSPLHF. The CDR3 DNA reads TGTGCCAGCAGCTTGTATGAGTCATCACCCCTCCACTTT. V gene TRBV5-6 combines with J gene TRBJ1-6; D call uncertain. CDR1 and CDR2 (germline): SGHDT, YYEEEE. The V and J ends lost 1 base and 10 bases respectively, with 9 bases between them. The CDR3 consists of 13 residues.